A selection of T cell receptor beta chains follows, all from one sample in a study of vaccination and CD4 T cells after COVID-19. MiXCR, applied by TCRdb to the PCR reads, yields one record per CDR3 protein. The repertoire holds 11,000 or so distinct CDR3 sequences, with 69% as singletons. The antigens for these receptors are not known. The sample consisted of CD4+ T cells from blood, cultured in vitro. All receptors come from a human donor who had recovered from COVID-19. The CDR3 runs from the conserved cysteine through the conserved F or W. Fields, in order: CDR3 protein, CDR3 DNA, clone size, V gene, CDR3 length, D gene, J gene. D genes are given only for firm matches. For some rows the clone size is stated as once, few or many, or as a class when expanded; others skip it.

CASSPPGTVSYNEQFF	TGTGCCAGCAGCCCACCCGGGACAGTTTCCTACAATGAGCAGTTCTTC	.	TRBV5-4	16	TRBD1	TRBJ2-1
CASSHSTSLLREQFF	TGTGCCAGCAGTCATTCGACTAGCCTCCTCAGAGAGCAGTTCTTC	.	TRBV6-5	15	TRBD2	TRBJ2-1
CAISSTGGMNTEAFF	TGTGCCATCAGCTCTACAGGGGGAATGAACACTGAAGCTTTCTTT	once	TRBV10-3	15	TRBD1	TRBJ1-1
CSVARDRGSYGYTF	TGCAGCGTTGCAAGGGACAGGGGGTCCTATGGCTACACCTTC	.	TRBV29-1	14	TRBD1	TRBJ1-2
CASSSRGLGNQPQHF	TGTGCCAGCAGCAGCAGGGGGCTGGGCAATCAGCCCCAGCATTTT	once	TRBV7-2	15	TRBD1	TRBJ1-5
CASSPDRYQETQYF	TGTGCCAGCAGTCCCGACAGATACCAAGAGACCCAGTACTTC	once	TRBV12-3/TRBV12-4	14	.	TRBJ2-5
CASSDQTDRGRNQPQHF	TGCGCCAGCAGTGACCAGACTGACAGGGGGAGGAATCAGCCCCAGCATTTT	.	TRBV10-1	17	TRBD1	TRBJ1-5
CASSLLAGELFF	TGTGCCAGCAGTTTATTGGCCGGGGAGCTGTTTTTT	once	TRBV27	12	.	TRBJ2-2
CASRRGLSTDTQYF	TGTGCCAGCAGGCGGGGCTTAAGCACAGATACGCAGTATTTT	.	TRBV27	14	.	TRBJ2-3
CASSLDRTGKVSTDTQYF	TGTGCCAGCAGCTTAGATAGGACAGGGAAGGTGAGCACAGATACGCAGTATTTT	.	TRBV11-3	18	TRBD1	TRBJ2-3
CASSLRGNQPQHF	TGTGCCAGCAGCTTGAGGGGCAATCAGCCCCAGCATTTT	.	TRBV7-2	13	.	TRBJ1-5
CASSQLGRTGELFF	TGTGCCAGCAGCCAGCTAGGGCGGACCGGGGAGCTGTTTTTT	large	TRBV7-9	14	.	TRBJ2-2
CASSHTGEFRADTQYF	TGTGCCAGCAGCCATACAGGGGAGTTTAGGGCAGATACGCAGTATTTT	.	TRBV3-1	16	TRBD1	TRBJ2-3
CASSPQTGSGELFF	TGTGCCAGCAGTCCCCAGACAGGGTCCGGGGAGCTGTTTTTT	few	TRBV12-3/TRBV12-4	14	TRBD1	TRBJ2-2
CAISTAASGGGTDTQYF	TGTGCCATCAGTACCGCGGCCAGCGGGGGGGGCACAGATACGCAGTATTTT	.	TRBV10-3	17	TRBD2	TRBJ2-3
CSARVGRGGVTGELFF	TGCAGTGCTAGAGTCGGACGGGGGGGAGTCACCGGGGAGCTGTTTTTT	.	TRBV20-1	16	TRBD2	TRBJ2-2
CASSNKPQGGVSNQPQHF	TGTGCCAGCAGTAACAAACCCCAGGGAGGCGTGAGCAATCAGCCCCAGCATTTT	.	TRBV28	18	.	TRBJ1-5
CASSLLRPQGGGETQYF	TGTGCCAGCAGCCTCCTACGACCCCAGGGAGGGGGGGAGACCCAGTACTTC	.	TRBV3-1	17	.	TRBJ2-5
CASSIRGLNTEAFF	TGTGCCAGCAGTATCAGGGGCCTGAACACTGAAGCTTTCTTT	.	TRBV12-3/TRBV12-4	14	.	TRBJ1-1
CASSLSGLAPYNEQFF	TGTGCCAGCAGTTTATCGGGACTAGCCCCTTACAATGAGCAGTTCTTC	.	TRBV28	16	TRBD2	TRBJ2-1
CASSAIGPTTPMNTEAFF	TGTGCCAGCAGTGCGATCGGACCAACGACGCCAATGAACACTGAAGCTTTCTTT	.	TRBV6-1	18	.	TRBJ1-1
CASSAPGGSYNEQFF	TGCGCCAGCAGTGCTCCAGGGGGCTCCTACAATGAGCAGTTCTTC	.	TRBV10-1	15	TRBD1	TRBJ2-1
CASSLEGRVGSPLHF	TGTGCCAGCAGCTTGGAGGGCAGGGTTGGCTCACCCCTCCACTTT	.	TRBV5-4	15	.	TRBJ1-6
CASSPTGIRTNSPLHF	TGTGCCAGCAGTCCGACAGGGATCAGGACCAATTCACCCCTCCACTTT	.	TRBV2	16	TRBD1	TRBJ1-6
CASRGIHNEQFF	TGTGCTAGTCGCGGGATCCACAATGAGCAGTTCTTC	.	TRBV12-5	12	.	TRBJ2-1
CASSLAGPRGRGYGYTF	TGTGCCAGCAGCTTAGCGGGGCCCCGGGGCAGGGGGTATGGCTACACCTTC	medium-sized	TRBV7-2	17	TRBD1	TRBJ1-2
CASSPKPGLRTGELFF	TGTGCCAGCAGTCCTAAACCGGGACTCCGCACCGGGGAGCTGTTTTTT	.	TRBV27	16	.	TRBJ2-2
CASSPSGASNQPQHF	TGCGCCAGCAGCCCCTCGGGGGCTAGCAATCAGCCCCAGCATTTT	few	TRBV4-3	15	.	TRBJ1-5
CASSLAGSGSYEQYF	TGTGCCAGCAGCTTGGCCGGGAGCGGTTCCTACGAGCAGTACTTC	.	TRBV5-4	15	.	TRBJ2-7
CASSPRPGGQSSYEQYF	TGTGCCAGCAGCCCCCGACCCGGGGGGCAGAGCTCCTACGAGCAGTACTTC	.	TRBV7-9	17	.	TRBJ2-7
CASSLSLGEAFF	TGTGCCAGCAGTTTGAGCTTGGGCGAGGCTTTCTTT	.	TRBV28	12	.	TRBJ1-1
CASRGRQVSTDTQYF	TGTGCCAGCAGGGGTCGACAGGTTAGCACAGATACGCAGTATTTT	.	TRBV6-1	15	.	TRBJ2-3
CASSYWGSGTLNEKLFF	TGTGCCAGCAGTTACTGGGGGTCCGGGACACTGAATGAAAAACTGTTTTTT	.	TRBV6-5	17	.	TRBJ1-4
CASSYSSRETQYF	TGTGCCAGCAGTTACTCTTCGCGGGAGACCCAGTACTTC	.	TRBV6-5	13	.	TRBJ2-5
CASSSRGGRNEKLFF	TGTGCCAGCAGCTCGCGGGGAGGCCGTAATGAAAAACTGTTTTTT	.	TRBV7-6	15	.	TRBJ1-4
CSARQGHRAGPLHF	TGCAGTGCTAGGCAGGGACATCGGGCGGGGCCCCTCCACTTT	.	TRBV20-1	14	.	TRBJ1-6
CASSEFARTGTGPNYGYTF	TGTGCCAGCAGTGAATTCGCCCGGACCGGGACAGGTCCTAACTATGGCTACACCTTC	.	TRBV6-1	19	TRBD1	TRBJ1-2
CASFFQGNTEAFF	TGTGCCAGCTTCTTTCAGGGAAACACTGAAGCTTTCTTT	.	TRBV7-2	13	.	TRBJ1-1
CASSYSPGLRAEAFF	TGTGCCAGCAGTTACTCCCCAGGGTTACGTGCTGAAGCTTTCTTT	.	TRBV6-5	15	.	TRBJ1-1
CASSSFLRGGPRMPGELFF	TGTGCCAGCAGCTCCTTTTTGCGGGGGGGACCACGGATGCCCGGGGAGCTGTTTTTT	.	TRBV11-3	19	TRBD2	TRBJ2-2
CASSLGRVSNEKLFF	TGTGCTAGCAGCCTCGGACGAGTTTCTAATGAAAAACTGTTTTTT	once	TRBV7-6	15	.	TRBJ1-4
CASSLLSLQGTNEKLFF	TGTGCCAGCAGTTTACTTTCCCTTCAGGGCACTAATGAAAAACTGTTTTTT	.	TRBV28	17	.	TRBJ1-4